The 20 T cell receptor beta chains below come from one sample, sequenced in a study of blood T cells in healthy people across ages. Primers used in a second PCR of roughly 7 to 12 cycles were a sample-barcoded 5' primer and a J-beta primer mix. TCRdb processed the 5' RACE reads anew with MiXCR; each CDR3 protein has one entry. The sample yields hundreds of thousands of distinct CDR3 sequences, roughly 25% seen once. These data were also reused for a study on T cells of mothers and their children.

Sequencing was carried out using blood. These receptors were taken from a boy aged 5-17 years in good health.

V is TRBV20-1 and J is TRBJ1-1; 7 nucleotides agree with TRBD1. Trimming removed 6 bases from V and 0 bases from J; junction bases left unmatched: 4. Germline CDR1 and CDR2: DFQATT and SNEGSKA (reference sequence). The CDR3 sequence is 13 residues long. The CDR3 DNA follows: TGCAGTGCCCAAACAGGGGTGAACACTGAAGCTTTCTTT. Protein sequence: CSAQTGVNTEAFF.

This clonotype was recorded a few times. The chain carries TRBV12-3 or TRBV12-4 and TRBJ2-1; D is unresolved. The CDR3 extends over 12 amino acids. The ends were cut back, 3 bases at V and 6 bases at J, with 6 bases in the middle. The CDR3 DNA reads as TGTGCCAGCAGTTTTGATTCCAATGAGCAGTTCTTC. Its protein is CASSFDSNEQFF.

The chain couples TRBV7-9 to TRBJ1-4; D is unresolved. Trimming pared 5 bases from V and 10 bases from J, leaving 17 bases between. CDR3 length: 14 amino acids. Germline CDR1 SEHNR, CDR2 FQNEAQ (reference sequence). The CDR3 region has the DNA TGTGCCAGCAGCCAAGGGTCTCAAGGAGGAAAACTGTTTTTT. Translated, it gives CASSQGSQGGKLFF.

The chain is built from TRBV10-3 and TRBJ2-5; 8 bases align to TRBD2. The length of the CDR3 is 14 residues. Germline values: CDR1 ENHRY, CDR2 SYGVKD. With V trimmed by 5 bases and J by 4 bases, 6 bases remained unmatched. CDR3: CAISLGLGAETQYF. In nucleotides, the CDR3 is TGTGCCATCAGTTTGGGACTAGGCGCAGAGACCCAGTACTTC.

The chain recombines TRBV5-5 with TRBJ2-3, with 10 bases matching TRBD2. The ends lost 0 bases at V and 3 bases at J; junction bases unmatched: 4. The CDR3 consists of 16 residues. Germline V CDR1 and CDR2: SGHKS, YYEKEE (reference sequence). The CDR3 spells CASSLVLAGETDTQYF. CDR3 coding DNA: TGTGCCAGCAGCTTGGTGCTAGCGGGAGAGACAGATACGCAGTATTTT.

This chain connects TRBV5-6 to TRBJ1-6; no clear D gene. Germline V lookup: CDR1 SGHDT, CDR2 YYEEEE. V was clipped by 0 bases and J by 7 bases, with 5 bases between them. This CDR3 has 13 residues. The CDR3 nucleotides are TGTGCCAGCAGCTTGGCCTCGAATTCACCCCTCCACTTT. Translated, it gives CASSLASNSPLHF. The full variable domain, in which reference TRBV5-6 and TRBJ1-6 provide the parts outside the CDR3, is DAGVTQSPTHLIKTRGQQVTLRCSPKSGHDTVSWYQQALGQGPQFIFQYYEEEERQRGNFPDRFSGHQFPNYSSELNVNALLLGDSALYLCASSLASNSPLHFGNGTRLTVT.

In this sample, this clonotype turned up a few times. CDR3 loop: CSAKTGGQETQYF. The CDR3 nucleotides are TGCAGTGCCAAGACAGGGGGCCAAGAGACCCAGTACTTC. The chain carries TRBV20-1 and TRBJ2-1; TRBD1 matches at 9 bases. The DNA end favors TRBJ2-5, so the J call may be wrong. CDR3 size: 13 residues. Germline CDR1 is DFQATT and CDR2 is SNEGSKA (reference sequence).

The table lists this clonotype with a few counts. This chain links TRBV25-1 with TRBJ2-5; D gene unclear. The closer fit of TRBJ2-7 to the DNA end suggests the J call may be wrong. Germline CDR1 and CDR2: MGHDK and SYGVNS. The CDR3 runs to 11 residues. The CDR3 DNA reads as TGTGCCAGCAGAACTAACTACGAGCAGTACTTC. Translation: CASRTNYEQYF.

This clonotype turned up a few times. DNA for the CDR3: TGTGCCAGCAGTCGATCGTTGGCGACTTACTATGAAAAACTGTTTTTT. Translating it yields CASSRSLATYYEKLFF. This rearrangement joins TRBV6-2 or TRBV6-3 to TRBJ1-4; D unresolved. The CDR3 contains 16 residues. Germline V gene sequence: CDR1 MNHEY, CDR2 SVGEGT. V lost 5 bases, J lost 6 bases, and 19 bases lay in between.

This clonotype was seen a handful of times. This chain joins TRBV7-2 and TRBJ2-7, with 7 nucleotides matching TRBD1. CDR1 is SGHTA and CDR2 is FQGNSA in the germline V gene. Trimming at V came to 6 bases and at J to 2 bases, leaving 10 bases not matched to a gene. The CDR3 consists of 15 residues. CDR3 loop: CASSRQGLIPYEQYF. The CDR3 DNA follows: TGTGCCAGCAGTAGACAGGGCCTCATCCCCTACGAGCAGTACTTC.

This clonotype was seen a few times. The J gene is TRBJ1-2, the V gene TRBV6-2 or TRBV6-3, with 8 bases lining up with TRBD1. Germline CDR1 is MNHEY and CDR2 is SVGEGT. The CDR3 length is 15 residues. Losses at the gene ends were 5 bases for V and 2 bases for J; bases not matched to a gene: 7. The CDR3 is CASSRRQGINYGYTF. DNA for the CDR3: TGTGCCAGCAGTCGTCGACAGGGGATCAACTATGGCTACACCTTC.

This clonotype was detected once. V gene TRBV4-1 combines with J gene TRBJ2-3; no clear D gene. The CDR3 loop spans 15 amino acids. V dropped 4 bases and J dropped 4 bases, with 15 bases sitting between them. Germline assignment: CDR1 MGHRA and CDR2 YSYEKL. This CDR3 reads CASSLSVRSSDTQYF. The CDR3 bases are TGCGCCAGCAGCCTCAGTGTGAGGAGCTCAGATACGCAGTATTTT.

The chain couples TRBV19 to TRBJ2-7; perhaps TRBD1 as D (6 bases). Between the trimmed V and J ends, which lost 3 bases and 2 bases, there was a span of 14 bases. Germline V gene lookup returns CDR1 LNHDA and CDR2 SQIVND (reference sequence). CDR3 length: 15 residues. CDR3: CASSMVTGPTYEQYF. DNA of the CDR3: TGTGCCAGTAGTATGGTCACAGGGCCCACCTACGAGCAGTACTTC.

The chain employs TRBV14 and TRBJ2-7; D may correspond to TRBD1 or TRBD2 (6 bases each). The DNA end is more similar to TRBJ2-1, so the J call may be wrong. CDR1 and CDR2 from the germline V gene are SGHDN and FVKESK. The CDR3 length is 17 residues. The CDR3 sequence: CASSQDWGASAGNEQFF. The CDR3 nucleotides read TGTGCCAGCAGCCAAGACTGGGGGGCGTCGGCGGGCAATGAGCAGTTCTTC.

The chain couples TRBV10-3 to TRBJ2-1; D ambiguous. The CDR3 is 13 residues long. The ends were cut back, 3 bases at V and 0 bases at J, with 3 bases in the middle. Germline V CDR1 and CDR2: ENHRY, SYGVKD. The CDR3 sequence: CAISDSSYNEQFF. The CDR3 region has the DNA TGTGCCATCAGTGACAGCTCCTACAATGAGCAGTTCTTC.

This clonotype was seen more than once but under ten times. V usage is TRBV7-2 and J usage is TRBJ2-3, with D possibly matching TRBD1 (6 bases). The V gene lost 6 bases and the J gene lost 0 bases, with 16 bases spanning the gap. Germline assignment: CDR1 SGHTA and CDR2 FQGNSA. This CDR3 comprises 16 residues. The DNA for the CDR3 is TGTGCCAGCAGAATAGGGACACACATTAGCACAGATACGCAGTATTTT. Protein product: CASRIGTHISTDTQYF.

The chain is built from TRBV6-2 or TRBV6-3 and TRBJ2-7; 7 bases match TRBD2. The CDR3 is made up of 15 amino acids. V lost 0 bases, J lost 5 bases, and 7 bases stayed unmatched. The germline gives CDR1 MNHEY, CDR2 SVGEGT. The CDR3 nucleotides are TGTGCCAGCAGTTACTCTGGCGGGGGATCTGACGAGCAGTACTTC. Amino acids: CASSYSGGGSDEQYF.

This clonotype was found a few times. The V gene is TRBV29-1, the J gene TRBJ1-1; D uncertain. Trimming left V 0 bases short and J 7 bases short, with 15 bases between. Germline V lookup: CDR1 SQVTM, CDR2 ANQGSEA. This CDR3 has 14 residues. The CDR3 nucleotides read TGCAGCGTTGAAGAAGTAGGCAGAGAGATTGAAGCTTTCTTT. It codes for CSVEEVGREIEAFF.

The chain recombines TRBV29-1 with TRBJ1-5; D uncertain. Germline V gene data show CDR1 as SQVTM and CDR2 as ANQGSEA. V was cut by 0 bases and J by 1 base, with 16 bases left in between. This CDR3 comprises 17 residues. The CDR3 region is CSVEDHRVRRSNQPQHF. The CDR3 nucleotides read TGCAGCGTTGAAGATCATCGGGTCAGGCGGAGCAATCAGCCCCAGCATTTT.

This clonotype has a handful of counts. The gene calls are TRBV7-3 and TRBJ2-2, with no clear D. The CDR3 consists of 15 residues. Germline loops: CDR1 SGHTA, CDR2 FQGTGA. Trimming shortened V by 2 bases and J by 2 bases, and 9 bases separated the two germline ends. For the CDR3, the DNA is TGTGCCAGCAGCTTAGATGCGGTAAACACCGGGGAGCTGTTTTTT. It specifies CASSLDAVNTGELFF. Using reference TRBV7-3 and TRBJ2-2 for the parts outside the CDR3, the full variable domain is GAGVSQTPSNKVTEKGKYVELRCDPISGHTALYWYRQSLGQGPEFLIYFQGTGAADDSGLPNDRFFAVRPEGSVSTLKIQRTERGDSAVYLCASSLDAVNTGELFFGEGSRLTVL.